Listed below are T cell receptor beta chains from one sample, sequenced in a study of T cells in Graves' hyperthyroidism and ophthalmopathy. Via MiXCR, TCRdb re-called the multiplex PCR reads, giving one row per CDR3 protein. The table lists roughly 420,000 distinct CDR3 sequences, approximately 15% of them singletons, with roughly an eighth in the top ten. The specimen sequenced was blood. Receptor source: a woman aged 18-29 years with Graves' hyperthyroidism. Each CDR3 is given with its conserved first and last residue. A D gene is named only where the DNA matches it firmly. Clone size is not always given. Where it is, it says once, few, many or a class for expanded clones.

D gene: TRBD2
clone size: few
J gene: TRBJ2-1
V gene: TRBV20-1
CDR3 protein: CSARKSSGRAGSYNEQFF
CDR3 DNA: TGCAGTGCTAGGAAGTCTAGCGGGAGGGCCGGGTCCTACAATGAGCAGTTCTTC

D gene: -
clone size: many
J gene: TRBJ1-2
V gene: TRBV20-1
CDR3 protein: CSAETETPFGYTF
CDR3 DNA: TGCAGTGCCGAGACAGAAACCCCTTTTGGCTACACCTTC

D gene: TRBD1
clone size: many
J gene: TRBJ1-2
V gene: TRBV28
CDR3 protein: CASRKGGTVYGYTF
CDR3 DNA: TGTGCCAGCAGAAAAGGAGGGACAGTTTATGGCTACACCTTC

D gene: -
clone size: many
J gene: TRBJ1-1
V gene: TRBV20-1
CDR3 protein: CSARQRGLGTEAFF
CDR3 DNA: TGCAGTGCTAGGCAACGAGGGCTCGGGACTGAAGCTTTCTTT

D gene: TRBD2
clone size: many
J gene: TRBJ2-1
V gene: TRBV27
CDR3 protein: CASSLRAGGNEQFF
CDR3 DNA: TGTGCCAGCAGTTTACGGGCGGGGGGTAATGAGCAGTTCTTC

D gene: TRBD2
clone size: many
J gene: TRBJ2-3
V gene: TRBV6-1
CDR3 protein: CASSSPGLLPDEAQYF
CDR3 DNA: TGTGCCAGCAGTTCGCCGGGACTACTCCCCGACGAGGCGCAGTATTTT

D gene: -
clone size: many
J gene: TRBJ2-2
V gene: TRBV6-1
CDR3 protein: CASRGVGTGELFF
CDR3 DNA: TGTGCCAGCAGAGGGGTTGGCACCGGGGAGCTGTTTTTT

D gene: -
clone size: many
J gene: TRBJ1-1
V gene: TRBV29-1
CDR3 protein: CSVPRSGRRAEAFF
CDR3 DNA: TGCAGCGTTCCAAGGTCAGGACGGAGAGCTGAAGCTTTCTTT

D gene: -
clone size: -
J gene: TRBJ1-1
V gene: TRBV6-5
CDR3 protein: CASSYRKNTMNTEAFF
CDR3 DNA: TGTGCCAGCAGTTACAGGAAAAATACTATGAACACTGAAGCTTTCTTT

D gene: -
clone size: -
J gene: TRBJ1-2
V gene: TRBV12-3/TRBV12-4
CDR3 protein: CASSPRHDRKGNGYTF
CDR3 DNA: TGTGCCAGCAGTCCCCGTCATGACAGGAAGGGGAATGGCTACACCTTC

D gene: TRBD2
clone size: -
J gene: TRBJ2-5
V gene: TRBV5-4
CDR3 protein: CASSFAGGAGETQYF
CDR3 DNA: TGTGCCAGCAGCTTTGCCGGGGGGGCGGGGGAGACCCAGTACTTC

D gene: TRBD1
clone size: -
J gene: TRBJ1-2
V gene: TRBV20-1
CDR3 protein: CSAREGTGGNYGYTF
CDR3 DNA: TGCAGTGCTAGAGAAGGGACAGGGGGTAACTATGGCTACACCTTC

D gene: -
clone size: few
J gene: TRBJ2-5
V gene: TRBV7-9
CDR3 protein: CASWDPSEAQYF
CDR3 DNA: TGTGCCAGCTGGGACCCCAGCGAGGCCCAGTACTTC

D gene: -
clone size: -
J gene: TRBJ1-1
V gene: TRBV11-3
CDR3 protein: CASSIGTLTEAFF
CDR3 DNA: TGTGCCAGCAGCATCGGGACACTGACTGAAGCTTTCTTT

D gene: -
clone size: few
J gene: TRBJ1-2
V gene: TRBV12-5
CDR3 protein: CASGLDIRYGYTF
CDR3 DNA: TGTGCTAGTGGACTTGACATCAGATATGGCTACACCTTC

D gene: -
clone size: many
J gene: TRBJ2-7
V gene: TRBV6-2/TRBV6-3
CDR3 protein: CASSSSRDLSYEQYF
CDR3 DNA: TGTGCCAGCAGCAGTAGCCGGGACTTGTCCTACGAGCAGTACTTC

D gene: -
clone size: many
J gene: TRBJ2-1
V gene: TRBV15
CDR3 protein: CATSRRDSPLHNEQFF
CDR3 DNA: TGTGCCACCAGCAGACGGGACTCGCCCCTTCACAATGAGCAGTTCTTC

D gene: -
clone size: few
J gene: TRBJ2-5
V gene: TRBV2
CDR3 protein: CASNDLGQAQETQYF
CDR3 DNA: TGTGCCAGCAATGATTTGGGGCAGGCCCAAGAGACCCAGTACTTC

D gene: TRBD2
clone size: few
J gene: TRBJ2-2
V gene: TRBV20-1
CDR3 protein: CSARREGEVDTGELFF
CDR3 DNA: TGCAGTGCTAGGAGGGAGGGCGAAGTCGACACCGGGGAGCTGTTTTTT

D gene: -
clone size: -
J gene: TRBJ2-6
V gene: TRBV20-1
CDR3 protein: CSAMKGSGANVLTF
CDR3 DNA: TGCAGTGCTATGAAGGGGTCTGGGGCCAACGTCCTGACTTTC

D gene: -
clone size: many
J gene: TRBJ2-2
V gene: TRBV6-1
CDR3 protein: CASSRDINTGELFF
CDR3 DNA: TGTGCCAGCAGTCGGGACATAAACACCGGGGAGCTGTTTTTT

D gene: -
clone size: many
J gene: TRBJ1-4
V gene: TRBV28
CDR3 protein: CASTVPGPGGEKLFF
CDR3 DNA: TGTGCCAGCACCGTACCGGGACCCGGGGGTGAAAAACTGTTTTTT

D gene: TRBD1
clone size: few
J gene: TRBJ1-5
V gene: TRBV4-1
CDR3 protein: CASSLGTVVNQPQHF
CDR3 DNA: TGCGCCAGCAGCCTCGGGACAGTTGTAAATCAGCCCCAGCATTTT

D gene: TRBD1
clone size: many
J gene: TRBJ2-5
V gene: TRBV28
CDR3 protein: CASSSTGGGETQYF
CDR3 DNA: TGTGCCAGCAGTTCGACAGGGGGTGGGGAGACCCAGTACTTC

D gene: -
clone size: -
J gene: TRBJ1-2
V gene: TRBV2
CDR3 protein: CASSEIPMGANYGYTF
CDR3 DNA: TGTGCCAGCAGTGAAATTCCCATGGGCGCTAACTATGGCTACACCTTC

D gene: -
clone size: many
J gene: TRBJ2-2
V gene: TRBV7-2
CDR3 protein: CASSLAQGYGELFF
CDR3 DNA: TGTGCCAGCAGCTTAGCCCAGGGCTACGGGGAGCTGTTTTTT

D gene: -
clone size: few
J gene: TRBJ1-3
V gene: TRBV20-1
CDR3 protein: CSARFNSGFGNTIYF
CDR3 DNA: TGCAGTGCTAGATTCAACTCCGGGTTTGGAAACACCATATATTTT

D gene: -
clone size: many
J gene: TRBJ1-6
V gene: TRBV27
CDR3 protein: CASSFRREVRNSPLHF
CDR3 DNA: TGTGCCAGCAGTTTTAGGAGGGAGGTGAGGAATTCACCCCTCCACTTT

D gene: -
clone size: many
J gene: TRBJ2-2
V gene: TRBV7-9
CDR3 protein: CASSLAGTGELFF
CDR3 DNA: TGTGCCAGCAGCTTAGCCGGAACCGGGGAGCTGTTTTTT

D gene: -
clone size: -
J gene: TRBJ2-5
V gene: TRBV29-1
CDR3 protein: CSAGGRTPETQYF
CDR3 DNA: TGCAGCGCAGGGGGGAGGACCCCGGAGACCCAGTACTTC

D gene: TRBD2
clone size: few
J gene: TRBJ2-7
V gene: TRBV3-1
CDR3 protein: CASSPRPGLTSMYF
CDR3 DNA: TGTGCCAGCAGCCCCCGACCGGGGTTGACTAGCATGTACTTC

D gene: TRBD1
clone size: few
J gene: TRBJ2-5
V gene: TRBV4-1
CDR3 protein: CASSRRQGAETQYF
CDR3 DNA: TGCGCCAGCAGCCGCCGACAGGGGGCTGAGACCCAGTACTTC

D gene: TRBD2
clone size: few
J gene: TRBJ2-2
V gene: TRBV6-1
CDR3 protein: CASSGTSGVNTGELFF
CDR3 DNA: TGTGCCAGCAGCGGGACTAGCGGGGTTAACACCGGGGAGCTGTTTTTT

D gene: TRBD2
clone size: few
J gene: TRBJ2-1
V gene: TRBV15
CDR3 protein: CATSRAGTSNEQFF
CDR3 DNA: TGTGCCACCAGCAGAGCCGGGACTAGCAATGAGCAGTTCTTC

D gene: -
clone size: many
J gene: TRBJ1-3
V gene: TRBV11-2
CDR3 protein: CASSSQKIRTGNTIYF
CDR3 DNA: TGTGCCAGCAGCTCGCAAAAAATAAGGACTGGAAACACCATATATTTT

D gene: TRBD1
clone size: many
J gene: TRBJ2-7
V gene: TRBV20-1
CDR3 protein: CSARGDREGYEQYF
CDR3 DNA: TGCAGTGCTAGAGGGGACAGGGAAGGGTACGAGCAGTACTTC

D gene: TRBD2
clone size: few
J gene: TRBJ2-3
V gene: TRBV5-1
CDR3 protein: CASDLAGGRDTQYF
CDR3 DNA: TGCGCCAGCGATCTAGCGGGGGGGCGCGATACGCAGTATTTT

D gene: TRBD2
clone size: few
J gene: TRBJ2-3
V gene: TRBV15
CDR3 protein: CATSRDNAGTSGATDTQYF
CDR3 DNA: TGTGCCACCAGCAGAGATAATGCGGGGACTAGCGGGGCCACAGATACGCAGTATTTT

D gene: -
clone size: -
J gene: TRBJ2-5
V gene: TRBV3-1
CDR3 protein: CASSRAGFRETQYF
CDR3 DNA: TGTGCCAGCAGCCGAGCTGGGTTTCGAGAGACCCAGTACTTC

D gene: -
clone size: many
J gene: TRBJ1-2
V gene: TRBV12-3/TRBV12-4
CDR3 protein: CASSFGDPEANYGYTF
CDR3 DNA: TGTGCCAGCAGTTTTGGGGACCCGGAGGCTAACTATGGCTACACCTTC

D gene: -
clone size: few
J gene: TRBJ1-1
V gene: TRBV6-1
CDR3 protein: CASSTRLGKAFF
CDR3 DNA: TGTGCCAGCAGTACCCGCTTGGGTAAAGCTTTCTTT

D gene: TRBD2
clone size: many
J gene: TRBJ2-1
V gene: TRBV7-9
CDR3 protein: CASSLVATSGAKQFF
CDR3 DNA: TGTGCCAGCAGCTTAGTGGCGACTAGCGGAGCGAAGCAGTTCTTC

D gene: -
clone size: many
J gene: TRBJ2-5
V gene: TRBV11-3
CDR3 protein: CASSLGPGQETQYF
CDR3 DNA: TGTGCCAGCAGCTTAGGGCCAGGGCAAGAGACCCAGTACTTC

D gene: -
clone size: -
J gene: TRBJ2-5
V gene: TRBV3-1
CDR3 protein: CASSEAGYGETQYF
CDR3 DNA: TGTGCCAGCAGCGAAGCGGGTTACGGGGAGACCCAGTACTTC

D gene: -
clone size: many
J gene: TRBJ2-7
V gene: TRBV7-9
CDR3 protein: CASSRDRGASYEQYF
CDR3 DNA: TGTGCCAGCAGCCGAGATAGGGGTGCATCCTACGAGCAGTACTTC

D gene: -
clone size: many
J gene: TRBJ2-3
V gene: TRBV6-6
CDR3 protein: CASSYEGRMTDTQYF
CDR3 DNA: TGTGCCAGCAGTTACGAAGGGAGAATGACAGATACGCAGTATTTT

D gene: -
clone size: many
J gene: TRBJ2-1
V gene: TRBV7-2
CDR3 protein: CASSSGTFRGNEQFF
CDR3 DNA: TGTGCCAGCAGCTCCGGGACCTTCCGAGGGAATGAGCAGTTCTTC

D gene: TRBD1
clone size: many
J gene: TRBJ1-1
V gene: TRBV20-1
CDR3 protein: CSAPGQGVLITEAFF
CDR3 DNA: TGCAGTGCCCCGGGACAGGGAGTGTTGATCACTGAAGCTTTCTTT

D gene: -
clone size: few
J gene: TRBJ2-5
V gene: TRBV4-1
CDR3 protein: CASSQGVWETQYF
CDR3 DNA: TGCGCCAGCAGCCAAGGAGTATGGGAGACCCAGTACTTC

D gene: -
clone size: many
J gene: TRBJ2-5
V gene: TRBV6-2/TRBV6-3
CDR3 protein: CASTGRGLETQYF
CDR3 DNA: TGTGCCAGCACAGGAAGGGGCCTGGAGACCCAGTACTTC

D gene: -
clone size: many
J gene: TRBJ2-3
V gene: TRBV9
CDR3 protein: CASSSPWGRASTDTQYF
CDR3 DNA: TGTGCCAGCAGCTCACCATGGGGCAGGGCTAGCACAGATACGCAGTATTTT

D gene: -
clone size: few
J gene: TRBJ2-5
V gene: TRBV9
CDR3 protein: CASSVEAGQETQYF
CDR3 DNA: TGTGCCAGCAGCGTAGAGGCGGGCCAAGAGACCCAGTACTTC

D gene: TRBD1
clone size: -
J gene: TRBJ1-5
V gene: TRBV6-2/TRBV6-3
CDR3 protein: CACGQQGGNQPQHF
CDR3 DNA: TGTGCCTGCGGGCAACAGGGGGGCAATCAGCCCCAGCATTTT

D gene: TRBD1
clone size: few
J gene: TRBJ2-7
V gene: TRBV6-1
CDR3 protein: CASSDSGTGAYEQYF
CDR3 DNA: TGTGCCAGCAGCGATTCCGGGACAGGGGCATACGAGCAGTACTTC

D gene: -
clone size: many
J gene: TRBJ2-5
V gene: TRBV20-1
CDR3 protein: CSAPRGSVGETQYF
CDR3 DNA: TGCAGTGCTCCCCGAGGGTCGGTTGGAGAGACCCAGTACTTC

D gene: TRBD1
clone size: -
J gene: TRBJ1-5
V gene: TRBV7-9
CDR3 protein: CASSLETGAYSNQPQHF
CDR3 DNA: TGTGCCAGCAGCCTCGAGACAGGGGCCTATAGCAATCAGCCCCAGCATTTT

D gene: -
clone size: -
J gene: TRBJ1-1
V gene: TRBV4-2
CDR3 protein: CASSRERSRDTEAFF
CDR3 DNA: TGTGCCAGCAGCCGCGAGCGCAGCAGGGACACTGAAGCTTTCTTT